This entry lists 27 T cell receptor beta chains sequenced from one sample in a study of T cell responses to AZD1222 COVID-19 vaccine. TCRdb's table, derived via immunoSEQ multiplex PCR, lists solely in-frame clones and lacks some. The table records about 140,000 clones, over 90% of them present only once. The sequencing here drew on peripheral blood, taken 28 days after the second AZD1222 dose. The receptors originated from an adult who received the AZD1222 COVID-19 vaccine.

There are a few counts of this clone. This chain joins TRBV2 and TRBJ2-7; D unresolved. The CDR3 consists of 10 residues. Trimming shortened V by 6 bases and J by 5 bases, and 5 bases separated the two germline ends. Germline CDR1 is SNHLY and CDR2 is FYNNEI. The DNA for the CDR3 is TGTGCCAGCAGGAACAACGAGCAGTACTTC. Its translation: CASRNNEQYF.

V and J are TRBV6-5 and TRBJ2-2; possibly TRBD1 or TRBD2 for D (7 bases each). The V end lost 6 bases, the J end lost 6 bases, and 14 bases lay between the germline ends. The CDR3 spans 14 residues. Germline assignment: CDR1 MNHEY and CDR2 SVGAGI. CDR3 coding DNA: TGTGCCAGCAGGACAGGGAGGGCCGCCGGGGAGCTGTTTTTT. This codes for CASRTGRAAGELFF.

CDR3 region: CASSAGQGSPLHF. In nucleotides, the CDR3 is TGTGCCAGCAGTGCGGGACAGGGGTCACCCCTCCACTTT. This chain connects TRBV2 to TRBJ1-6; 10 positions agree with TRBD1. From germline, CDR1 is SNHLY and CDR2 FYNNEI. V lost 4 bases, J lost 10 bases, and 1 base stayed unmatched. The CDR3 has 13 amino acids.

The chain couples TRBV12-3 or TRBV12-4 to TRBJ1-2; D is perhaps TRBD1 (5 bases). The V end lost 3 bases, the J end lost 6 bases, and 8 bases lay between the germline ends. CDR3 length: 12 residues. The chain's CDR3 is CASSLGRNGYTF. CDR3 nucleotide sequence: TGTGCCAGCAGTTTGGGACGGAATGGCTACACCTTC.

The CDR3 protein is CASSPFLGDSGNTIYF. In DNA form, the CDR3 reads TGTGCCAGCTCACCATTTCTAGGGGACTCTGGAAACACCATATATTTT. This chain uses TRBV18 with TRBJ1-3; D perhaps matches TRBD1 (5 bases). This CDR3 is built from 16 residues. The germline CDR1 and CDR2 sequences are KGHSH and LQKENI. The V end was cut by 2 bases, the J end by 0 bases, with 11 bases between.

This chain joins TRBV18 and TRBJ2-3; TRBD1 agrees at 9 bases. Germline V gives CDR1 KGHSH, CDR2 LQKENI. V was pared by 6 bases and J by 5 bases, with 9 bases of the junction left unmatched. The CDR3 has 15 amino acids. The CDR3 loop is CASSTGTGRGDTQYF. The CDR3 DNA sequence: TGTGCCAGCTCGACCGGGACAGGGCGAGGAGATACGCAGTATTTT.

This clone was recorded only once. The chain uses TRBV28 and TRBJ2-7; the match to TRBD2 covers 7 bases. V was clipped by 2 bases and J by 3 bases; unmatched bases: 10. Germline lookup yields CDR1 MDHEN and CDR2 SYDVKM. The CDR3 runs to 16 residues. CDR3 protein: CASSLDWREGGYEQYF. CDR3 sequence (DNA): TGTGCCAGCAGTTTAGATTGGAGGGAGGGCGGCTACGAGCAGTACTTC.

The chain has TRBV7-2 and TRBJ2-2, with TRBD2 matching 16 bases. The V gene end was trimmed by 5 bases and the J gene end by 4 bases; junction bases not matched to a gene: 7. The CDR3 runs 18 residues. Germline CDR1 is SGHTA and CDR2 is FQGNSA. The CDR3 sequence is CASSQGLAGGGGTGELFF. For the CDR3, the DNA is TGTGCCAGCAGCCAGGGACTAGCGGGAGGGGGTGGCACCGGGGAGCTGTTTTTT. Drawing the rest from reference TRBV7-2 and TRBJ2-2, the complete variable domain is GAGVSQSPSNKVTEKGKDVELRCDPISGHTALYWYRQSLGQGLEFLIYFQGNSAPDKSGLPSDRFSAERTGGSVSTLTIQRTQQEDSAVYLCASSQGLAGGGGTGELFFGEGSRLTVL.

V gene TRBV19 combines with J gene TRBJ2-1, with D perhaps TRBD2 (6 bases). The CDR3 sequence is 16 residues long. From germline, CDR1 is LNHDA and CDR2 SQIVND (reference sequence). Trimming took off 4 bases at V and 4 bases at J, with 17 bases between the two ends. The CDR3: CASSKGISGLYNEQFF. The CDR3 bases are TGTGCCAGTAGTAAGGGAATTAGCGGCTTATACAATGAGCAGTTCTTC.

The gene calls are TRBV6-1 and TRBJ1-2; D is perhaps TRBD1 (5 bases). The CDR3 is made up of 15 amino acids. The V gene lost 3 bases and the J gene lost 3 bases, with 14 bases spanning the gap. CDR1 MNHNS and CDR2 SASEGT come from the germline V gene. The CDR3 DNA follows: TGTGCCAGCAGTGATAGGGCAGGGACCGACTATGGCTACACCTTC. Translated, it gives CASSDRAGTDYGYTF.

The chain has TRBV6-5 and TRBJ2-2; D possibly corresponds to TRBD1 (6 bases). The germline gives CDR1 MNHEY, CDR2 SVGAGI. The CDR3 has 12 amino acids. V dropped 7 bases and J dropped 4 bases, with 7 bases sitting between them. The chain's CDR3 is CASTRGTGELFF. In DNA form, the CDR3 reads TGTGCCAGCACCAGGGGCACCGGGGAGCTGTTTTTT.

The chain employs TRBV4-2 and TRBJ2-2; D uncertain. Germline V gene sequence: CDR1 LGHNA, CDR2 YNFKEQ. The germline V and J ends were trimmed by 1 base and 6 bases, with 9 bases remaining between them. This CDR3 spans 14 amino acids. CDR3 DNA: TGTGCCAGCAGCCAAGTGCCGGGCGCCGGGGAGCTGTTTTTT. It codes for CASSQVPGAGELFF.

V and J are TRBV5-1 and TRBJ2-7, with 7 bases fitting TRBD2. Germline trimming cut 4 bases from V and 4 bases from J; bases unmatched to any gene: 8. CDR1 is SGHRS, CDR2 YFSETQ, per germline. The CDR3 loop spans 14 amino acids. The chain's CDR3 is CASSNLGGGYEQYF. In DNA form, the CDR3 reads TGCGCCAGCAGCAATTTGGGGGGAGGGTACGAGCAGTACTTC.

This clone has just one count. The chain has TRBV3-1 (or the pseudogene TRBV3-2) and TRBJ1-5; no clear D gene. The germline V and J ends were trimmed by 0 bases and 6 bases, with 12 bases remaining between them. CDR1 LGHDT and CDR2 YNNKEL come from the germline V gene (reference sequence). This CDR3 is built from 15 residues. For the CDR3, the DNA is TGTGCCAGCAGCCAAGATGAAGGGTCAGGTCAGCCCCAGCATTTT. Translation: CASSQDEGSGQPQHF.

The V and J genes are TRBV10-3 and TRBJ2-7; 8 nucleotides line up with TRBD1. In germline, CDR1 is ENHRY, CDR2 SYGVKD. There are 15 residues in the CDR3. Trimming cost V 4 bases and J 2 bases; bases outside gene matches: 7. CDR3 in amino acids: CAISGTGITTYEQYF. CDR3 in DNA: TGTGCCATCAGTGGGACAGGGATTACCACCTACGAGCAGTACTTC.

The chain combines TRBV11-2 with TRBJ1-2; D is undetermined. Germline CDR1 reads SGHAT; CDR2 reads FQNNGV. This CDR3 contains 13 residues. V dropped 0 bases and J dropped 9 bases, with 11 bases sitting between them. The CDR3: CASSLDRNNRYTF. CDR3 DNA: TGTGCCAGCAGCTTAGATCGGAACAACCGCTACACCTTC.

The sample holds one count of this clone. The chain carries TRBV5-4 and TRBJ1-1; no clear D gene. The CDR3 extends over 14 amino acids. V was shortened by 5 bases and J by 1 base, with 12 bases between the two germline ends. Germline V gene sequence: CDR1 SGHNT, CDR2 YYREEE (reference sequence). The CDR3 DNA is TGTGCCAGCAGATATCGCGTAGAGAACACTGAAGCTTTCTTT. Translated, it gives CASRYRVENTEAFF.

This clone was observed once. The chain joins TRBV11-3 to TRBJ1-1; no clear D. The V end lost 1 base, the J end lost 1 base, and 7 bases lay between the germline ends. The CDR3 is made up of 14 amino acids. Germline CDR1 SGHNT, CDR2 YENEEA. The CDR3, as DNA: TGTGCCAGCAGCTTAGCCGGGCGGAACACTGAAGCTTTCTTT. Translating gives CASSLAGRNTEAFF.

V usage is TRBV28 and J usage is TRBJ1-1; D is unresolved. From germline, CDR1 is MDHEN and CDR2 SYDVKM. The ends were cut back, 8 bases at V and 1 base at J, with 8 bases in the middle. This CDR3 comprises 12 residues. CDR3 region: CASYGRNTEAFF. The CDR3 nucleotides are TGTGCCAGCTACGGGAGGAACACTGAAGCTTTCTTT.

The J gene is TRBJ2-1, the V gene TRBV11-2, with D uncertain. CDR3 length equals 12 residues. Trimming stripped 2 bases from V and 5 bases from J, with 4 bases between. The V gene's germline CDR1 is SGHAT and CDR2 FQNNGV. CDR3 in amino acids: CASSLRNNEQFF. The CDR3 DNA follows: TGTGCCAGCAGCTTACGTAACAATGAGCAGTTCTTC. Filled out from reference TRBV11-2 and TRBJ2-1, the complete variable domain reads EAGVAQSPRYKIIEKRQSVAFWCNPISGHATLYWYQQILGQGPKLLIQFQNNGVVDDSQLPKDRFSAERLKGVDSTLKIQPAKLEDSAVYLCASSLRNNEQFFGPGTRLTVL.

V and J are TRBV6-5 and TRBJ1-1; D is ambiguous. Germline CDR1 and CDR2: MNHEY and SVGAGI. There are 15 residues in the CDR3. V was cut by 0 bases and J by 8 bases, with 16 bases left in between. CDR3 sequence (DNA): TGTGCCAGCAGTTACTCAGTGGGCGGTACGGCCGAAGCTTTCTTT. Its translation is CASSYSVGGTAEAFF.

Remarks on this clone: The limits of the CDR3 on the DNA are not certain, so only TCRdb's listed CDR3 is given. V usage is TRBV30 and J usage is TRBJ1-1; the DNA was not used to check the table's D call, TRBD1. CDR1 and CDR2 from the germline V gene are GTSNPN and SVGIG (reference sequence). The CDR3 is 13 residues long, ends included. The CDR3 region is CAWSTGGPRKLSF.

This chain uses TRBV18 with TRBJ1-1; weak D call: TRBD1 (5 bases). This CDR3 has 13 residues. Germline CDR1 and CDR2: KGHSH and LQKENI. V was clipped by 8 bases and J by 0 bases, with 10 bases between them. This CDR3 reads CASLGAMNTEAFF. The CDR3 coding sequence is TGTGCCAGCCTTGGGGCAATGAACACTGAAGCTTTCTTT.

In this sample, this clone turned up once. The rearrangement links TRBV5-1 to TRBJ2-5; D call uncertain. CDR1 and CDR2 from the germline V gene are SGHRS and YFSETQ. V dropped 1 base and J dropped 2 bases, with 15 bases sitting between them. The CDR3 sequence is 16 residues long. Here the CDR3 reads CASSLRIRPTQETQYF. CDR3 in DNA: TGCGCCAGCAGCTTGCGAATCAGGCCGACACAAGAGACCCAGTACTTC.

This chain joins TRBV15 and TRBJ1-2, with unresolved D. The CDR3 has 13 residues. The germline CDR1 and CDR2 sequences are LNHNV and YYDKDF (reference sequence). V was clipped by 5 bases and J by 7 bases, with 14 bases between them. CDR3 DNA: TGTGCCACCAGCCAAGTGGTACGGGTTGGCTACACCTTC. This translates into CATSQVVRVGYTF.

The chain joins TRBV6-9 to TRBJ1-5; D possibly corresponds to TRBD1 (5 bases). V was clipped by 10 bases and J by 9 bases, with 34 bases between them. CDR1 is MNHGY and CDR2 is SVAAGI in the germline V gene. The CDR3 runs 18 residues. This CDR3 reads CAIRPPSTPTEPVMPQHF. CDR3 nucleotides: TGTGCCATCCGTCCCCCCTCAACACCGACAGAGCCGGTGATGCCCCAGCATTTT.

V is TRBV29-1 and J is TRBJ1-2, with unresolved D. CDR3 length: 11 residues. Deletions cut 4 bases from V and 7 bases from J, with 10 bases between. CDR1 is SQVTM, CDR2 ANQGSEA, per germline. This chain's CDR3 is CSVVNQAGYTF. The CDR3 coding sequence is TGCAGCGTTGTCAATCAAGCTGGCTACACCTTC. The whole variable domain, filled in from reference TRBV29-1 and TRBJ1-2, reads SAVISQKPSRDICQRGTSLTIQCQVDSQVTMMFWYRQQPGQSLTLIATANQGSEATYESGFVIDKFPISRPNLTFSTLTVSNMSPEDSSIYLCSVVNQAGYTFGSGTRLTVV.